This T cell receptor (beta chain) stems from a study of shared clonotypes between healthy human individuals. Study details: Every donor yielded three CD4 naive, three CD4 memory, two CD8 naive and one CD8 memory plate.

Whole-study results and caveats: A handful of donors had roughly 5% of their naive CD4 clonotypes in common. Naive subsets tended to show greater estimated richness than memory subsets.

Looked up from germline, CDR1 is MNHNS and CDR2 is SASEGT. The V gene end was trimmed by 7 bases and the J gene end by 7 bases; junction bases not matched to a gene: 11. This CDR3 spans 15 amino acids. This clone was seen only a few times. The antigen is not known. The table came from immunoSEQ multiplex PCR; TCRdb's copy has only in-frame clones and leaves some out. The sample has 650,000 to 750,000 clones, 72% seen once. What was sequenced was memory CD4+ T cells sorted from blood. Specified subset: CD45RA-negative fraction. The chain carries TRBV6-1 and TRBJ2-1; 9 nucleotides align to TRBD2. The receptor comes from a woman in her 30s in good health. In DNA, the CDR3 is TGTGCCAGCACCGAGATAGCGGGAGTAGGTAATGAGCAGTTCTTC. The encoded protein is CASTEIAGVGNEQFF.